This passage covers 16 T cell receptor beta chains from one sample sequenced in a study of vaccination effects on CD4 cells after COVID-19. These receptors have no identified antigens. Method: immunoSEQ multiplex PCR; TCRdb's copy keeps in-frame clones and lacks some. The sample shows around 45,000 clones, 70% to 80% of them seen only once. Before sequencing took place, the ViraFEST assay used viral peptide pools to expand antigen-specific CD4+ T cells. Having been cultured for about ten days, the cells underwent CD4+ T cell isolation. Each vaccine recipient was nucleocapsid antibody negative and had no prior SARS-CoV-2 infection. This specimen was CD4+ T cells from PBMCs cultured with SARS-CoV-2 spike peptides, taken before COVID-19 vaccination. The receptors were sampled from a human donor who received a COVID-19 vaccine.

CDR3 residues: CASSLGASGGNTIYF. CDR3 DNA sequence: TGTGCCAGCAGCTTGGGGGCTTCGGGAGGAAACACCATATATTTT. This chain links TRBV5-8 with TRBJ1-3; D gene ambiguous. CDR3 size: 15 residues. With 0 bases removed from V and 4 bases from J, the gap between germline ends came to 11 bases. Germline loops: CDR1 SGHTS, CDR2 YDEGEE.

The rearrangement uses TRBV9 and TRBJ1-4; no clear D gene. Germline V gives CDR1 SGDLS, CDR2 YYNGEE. The CDR3 has 13 amino acids. The V end lost 3 bases, the J end lost 10 bases, and 13 bases lay between the germline ends. Here the CDR3 reads CASSATGEGKLFF. The CDR3, as DNA: TGTGCCAGCAGCGCCACCGGAGAGGGAAAACTGTTTTTT.

The V and J genes are TRBV5-6 and TRBJ2-7, with D perhaps matching TRBD2 (6 bases). Trimming pared 1 base from V and 6 bases from J, leaving 11 bases between. In germline, CDR1 is SGHDT, CDR2 YYEEEE. CDR3 length: 13 residues. CDR3: CASSLTGVGEQYV. CDR3 nucleotides: TGTGCCAGCAGCTTGACGGGGGTCGGCGAGCAGTACGTC.

This chain joins TRBV5-1 and TRBJ1-6; TRBD1 matches at 11 bases. The germline CDR1 and CDR2 sequences are SGHRS and YFSETQ. J was trimmed by 5 bases and V by 4 bases; bases with no gene match: 5. The CDR3 is 16 residues long. DNA of the CDR3: TGCGCCAGCAGCACGGGACAGGGGGATCATAATTCACCCCTCCACTTT. Residues: CASSTGQGDHNSPLHF.

The gene calls are TRBV19 and TRBJ1-2, with D perhaps matching TRBD1 (6 bases). The germline CDR1 and CDR2 sequences are LNHDA and SQIVND (reference sequence). V shed 5 bases and J shed 2 bases, with 9 bases lying between them. There are 13 residues in the CDR3. The CDR3, as DNA: TGTGCCAGTAGTCGGGACACCAACTATGGCTACACCTTC. It is translated as CASSRDTNYGYTF.

V usage is TRBV18 and J usage is TRBJ1-2, with TRBD1 identical over 7 bases. Germline trimming cut 2 bases from V and 4 bases from J; bases unmatched to any gene: 7. The germline gives CDR1 KGHSH, CDR2 LQKENI. The CDR3 runs 15 residues. CDR3 sequence (DNA): TGTGCCAGCTCACCAGAAGGGGGCGCGATCTATGGCTACACCTTC. It yields the protein CASSPEGGAIYGYTF.

The chain couples TRBV5-6 to TRBJ2-3; no firm D call. The CDR3 sequence is 13 residues long. Trimming stripped 7 bases from V and 2 bases from J, with 11 bases between. The germline V gene encodes CDR1 SGHDT and CDR2 YYEEEE. CDR3 protein: CASPTNFTDTQYF. The CDR3 DNA is TGTGCCAGCCCCACGAACTTCACAGATACGCAGTATTTT.

This sequence joins TRBV14 and TRBJ2-2; tentative D call: TRBD1 (6 bases). The CDR3 has 16 amino acids. Germline values: CDR1 SGHDN, CDR2 FVKESK. The ends were cut back, 0 bases at V and 4 bases at J, with 12 bases in the middle. CDR3 amino acids: CASSQEPYRATGELFF. In DNA, the CDR3 is TGTGCCAGCAGCCAAGAACCTTACAGGGCCACCGGGGAGCTGTTTTTT.

The chain has TRBV5-6 and TRBJ1-1; 8 bases are shared with TRBD1. The CDR3 is 18 amino acids. The germline gives CDR1 SGHDT, CDR2 YYEEEE. Trimming removed 1 base from V and 6 bases from J; junction bases left unmatched: 17. Written as DNA, the CDR3 is TGTGCCAGCAGCTTGACCAAGTCCGCAGGGGGCAAGGTCGCTGAAGCTTTCTTT. Amino acid sequence: CASSLTKSAGGKVAEAFF. The complete variable domain, with remaining parts taken from reference TRBV5-6 and TRBJ1-1, reads DAGVTQSPTHLIKTRGQQVTLRCSPKSGHDTVSWYQQALGQGPQFIFQYYEEEERQRGNFPDRFSGHQFPNYSSELNVNALLLGDSALYLCASSLTKSAGGKVAEAFFGQGTRLTVV.

CDR3 DNA: TGTGCCAGCAGCCGAAGACAGGGGGAGAGGGACGGCTACACCTTC. Residues: CASSRRQGERDGYTF. This sequence joins TRBV7-9 and TRBJ1-2; 9 bases align to TRBD1. V was clipped by 5 bases and J by 8 bases; unmatched bases: 12. In germline, CDR1 is SEHNR, CDR2 FQNEAQ (reference sequence). The CDR3 runs to 15 residues. The whole variable domain, remainder taken from reference TRBV7-9 and TRBJ1-2, is DTGVSQNPRHKITKRGQNVTFRCDPISEHNRLYWYRQTLGQGPEFLTYFQNEAQLEKSRLLSDRFSAERPKGSFSTLEIQRTEQGDSAMYLCASSRRQGERDGYTFGSGTRLTVV.

The V gene is TRBV24-1, the J gene TRBJ2-5, with D possibly being TRBD1 (8 bases). V was clipped by 3 bases and J by 2 bases, with 30 bases between them. This CDR3 spans 21 amino acids. CDR1 is KGHDR and CDR2 is SFDVKD in the germline V gene. The CDR3: CATSDPGGFTGGLVWQETQYF. As DNA, the CDR3 is TGTGCCACCAGTGATCCGGGAGGATTCACAGGGGGATTGGTTTGGCAAGAGACCCAGTACTTC.

The V gene is TRBV11-3, the J gene TRBJ1-3; no firm D call. The germline CDR1 and CDR2 sequences are SGHNT and YENEEA. This CDR3 has 15 residues. V lost 5 bases, J lost 4 bases, and 15 bases lay in between. CDR3 nucleotides: TGTGCCAGCAGCCGCGACGGGGTAGAAGGAAACACCATATATTTT. This translates into CASSRDGVEGNTIYF.

The genes are TRBV6-4 and TRBJ1-2; TRBD1 aligns across 9 bases. V was pared by 8 bases and J by 2 bases, with 12 bases of the junction left unmatched. The CDR3 totals 16 residues. Germline V CDR1 and CDR2: MRHNA, SNTAGT. The CDR3 region is CASQPGQGSANYGYTF. CDR3 in DNA: TGTGCCAGCCAACCGGGACAGGGAAGTGCCAACTATGGCTACACCTTC.

About this clone itself: Additional DNA sequences in this sample encode the identical CDR3. The V call is TRBV5-1, the J call TRBJ2-5; no clear D gene. From germline, CDR1 is SGHRS and CDR2 YFSETQ. V was cut by 4 bases and J by 1 base, with 2 bases left in between. This CDR3 is 11 amino acids long. The CDR3 reads CASSIQETQYF. The CDR3 DNA reads as TGCGCCAGCAGCATCCAAGAGACCCAGTACTTC.

This clone turned up a few times. At the DNA level, this CDR3 is encoded by other sequences in the same sample as well. The chain recombines TRBV5-4 with TRBJ1-1, with D unclear. With 0 bases removed from V and 4 bases from J, the gap between germline ends came to 7 bases. Per germline, CDR1 SGHNT and CDR2 YYREEE (reference sequence). CDR3 length equals 13 residues. Here the CDR3 reads CASSLEGGTEAFF. The CDR3 nucleotides are TGTGCCAGCAGCTTGGAAGGTGGCACTGAAGCTTTCTTT.

The chain carries TRBV6-2 or TRBV6-3 and TRBJ2-5, with 9 positions matching TRBD2. V lost 2 bases to trimming and J lost 3 bases; unmatched junction nucleotides: 1. CDR3 length: 14 amino acids. The germline V gene encodes CDR1 MNHEY and CDR2 SVGEGT. This chain's CDR3 is CASSYGLAKETQYF. The CDR3 DNA sequence: TGTGCCAGCAGTTACGGACTAGCGAAAGAGACCCAGTACTTC.